The 22 T cell receptor beta chains reported below all come from one sample, sequenced in a study of T cell responses to AZD1222 COVID-19 vaccine. The repertoire was sequenced with immunoSEQ multiplex PCR; TCRdb's copy has only in-frame clones and lacks some. The table includes about 70,000 clones, over 80% detected once. The material sequenced was peripheral blood, taken on day 0 of AZD1222 vaccination. These receptors originate from an adult in good health.

The chain recombines TRBV3-1 (or the pseudogene TRBV3-2) with TRBJ1-6; D unresolved. This CDR3 has 13 residues. Per germline, CDR1 LGHDT and CDR2 YNNKEL (reference sequence). Trimming pared 1 base from V and 9 bases from J, leaving 7 bases between. The CDR3 DNA reads TGTGCCAGCAGCCAAGGGGTCAGTTCACCCCTCCACTTT. Its protein is CASSQGVSSPLHF.

V gene TRBV5-1 combines with J gene TRBJ1-6; weak D call: TRBD1 (6 bases). V lost 6 bases and J 9 bases, leaving 19 bases between the germline ends. This CDR3 contains 15 residues. Germline V gene lookup returns CDR1 SGHRS and CDR2 YFSETQ. The CDR3 DNA follows: TGCGCCAGCAATACGGGGGAGGGGGTCGCTTCACCCCTCCACTTT. It encodes CASNTGEGVASPLHF.

The chain is built from TRBV7-9 and TRBJ2-7; D gene ambiguous. Trimming shortened V by 3 bases and J by 4 bases, and 13 bases separated the two germline ends. Germline V gene lookup returns CDR1 SEHNR and CDR2 FQNEAQ (reference sequence). This CDR3 spans 14 amino acids. CDR3 coding DNA: TGTGCCAGCAGCTTCGCGACCCCAGATTACGAGCAGTACTTC. Translated, it gives CASSFATPDYEQYF.

This chain links TRBV6-1 with TRBJ2-7; 9 bases align to TRBD1. Unmatched junction bases numbered 9, after V lost 3 bases and J lost 3 bases. CDR3 size: 16 residues. Germline V gene sequence: CDR1 MNHNS, CDR2 SASEGT. CDR3 region: CASSDFKGQGYYEQYF. The CDR3 coding sequence is TGTGCCAGCAGTGACTTCAAGGGACAGGGATACTACGAGCAGTACTTC.

This chain connects TRBV9 to TRBJ2-6; no reliable D call. The V end was cut by 0 bases, the J end by 0 bases, with 13 bases between. The CDR3 is 18 residues long. CDR1 is SGDLS, CDR2 YYNGEE, per germline. CDR3 region: CASSVDAALFSGANVLTF. CDR3 DNA: TGTGCCAGCAGCGTAGACGCGGCATTATTCTCTGGGGCCAACGTCCTGACTTTC.

This clone occurred once. The V call is TRBV10-2, the J call TRBJ2-3, with a weak D call TRBD1 (5 bases). Germline V gene lookup returns CDR1 WSHSY and CDR2 SAAADI. With 6 bases removed from V and 6 bases from J, the gap between germline ends came to 22 bases. The CDR3 is 16 residues long. The CDR3 coding sequence is TGCGCCAGCAGGACGACAGCCCGGGCAGGAGCCGATACGCAGTATTTT. Translated: CASRTTARAGADTQYF.

This clone has only one observation. This chain links TRBV5-6 with TRBJ1-1; no definite D call. V lost 4 bases, J lost 12 bases, and 19 bases lay in between. There are 13 residues in the CDR3. Germline V CDR1 and CDR2: SGHDT, YYEEEE. In DNA, the CDR3 is TGTGCCAGCAGCCTCAGGTGGCTTAGAGAGACTTTCTTT. Translating gives CASSLRWLRETFF. The full variable domain, with the rest looked up from reference TRBV5-6 and TRBJ1-1, is DAGVTQSPTHLIKTRGQQVTLRCSPKSGHDTVSWYQQALGQGPQFIFQYYEEEERQRGNFPDRFSGHQFPNYSSELNVNALLLGDSALYLCASSLRWLRETFFGQGTRLTVV.

Note on this clone: Other nucleotide sequences in the sample specify the same CDR3. DNA of the CDR3: TGTGCCAGCAGCTTAGGGTTTTCCTACGAGCAGTACTTC. Translation: CASSLGFSYEQYF. The rearrangement joins TRBV7-8 to TRBJ2-7; D is unresolved. The V gene's germline CDR1 is SGHVS and CDR2 FQNEAQ. The CDR3 length is 13 residues. V lost 1 base, J lost 1 base, and 5 bases lay in between.

This chain links TRBV2 with TRBJ1-1, with D unclear. CDR1 and CDR2 (germline): SNHLY, FYNNEI. V was trimmed by 4 bases and J by 1 base, leaving 7 bases between them. The length of the CDR3 is 13 residues. CDR3 sequence: CASSGQENTEAFF. The CDR3 nucleotides are TGTGCCAGCAGTGGTCAGGAGAACACTGAAGCTTTCTTT.

The chain employs TRBV6-5 and TRBJ2-5, with a tentative D call TRBD1 (6 bases). Trimming took off 6 bases at V and 1 base at J, with 9 bases between the two ends. CDR3 length equals 13 residues. Germline CDR1 MNHEY, CDR2 SVGAGI. In nucleotides, the CDR3 is TGTGCCAGCAGGCCAGGGGCCCAAGAGACCCAGTACTTC. The encoded protein is CASRPGAQETQYF.

This clone was seen just once. The V gene is TRBV6-5, the J gene TRBJ1-4, with a weak D call TRBD1 (5 bases). The CDR3 is 14 residues long. Germline V gene sequence: CDR1 MNHEY, CDR2 SVGAGI. The V end was cut by 7 bases, the J end by 1 base, with 10 bases between. Written as DNA, the CDR3 is TGTGCCAGCATCGGTAGGGGAACTAATGAAAAACTGTTTTTT. This translates into CASIGRGTNEKLFF.

Of note for this clone: Other DNA sequences from this sample encode an identical CDR3 as well. The chain joins TRBV19 to TRBJ2-3; 9 bases are a match to TRBD2. CDR1 is LNHDA and CDR2 is SQIVND in the germline V gene (reference sequence). This CDR3 spans 15 amino acids. With V trimmed by 8 bases and J by 4 bases, 10 bases remained unmatched. The CDR3, as DNA: TGTGCCAGTGAACGCGCGGGGGGGGGCGCAGATACGCAGTATTTT. Translation: CASERAGGGADTQYF.

The chain uses TRBV27 and TRBJ2-2; D is undetermined. Germline-derived CDR1 and CDR2 are MNHEY and SMNVEV (reference sequence). The V end was cut by 6 bases, the J end by 5 bases, with 13 bases between. This CDR3 is built from 14 residues. This CDR3 reads CASSLQGRTGELFF. CDR3 coding DNA: TGTGCCAGCAGCCTACAAGGACGGACCGGGGAGCTGTTTTTT.

The V call is TRBV10-3, the J call TRBJ2-2; D might be TRBD1 or TRBD2, each matching 5 bases. V was shortened by 2 bases and J by 1 base, with 5 bases between the two germline ends. The CDR3 length is 14 residues. Germline CDR1 is ENHRY and CDR2 is SYGVKD. The CDR3 loop reads CAISEGGNTGELFF. The DNA for the CDR3 is TGTGCCATCAGTGAGGGGGGGAACACCGGGGAGCTGTTTTTT.

As for this clone: The junction shows a germline mismatch at one end, possibly a read error. J is TRBJ2-1 and V is TRBV27; D uncertain. Germline values: CDR1 MNHEY, CDR2 SMNVEV (reference sequence). The CDR3 consists of 13 residues. As DNA, the CDR3 is TGTGCCAGCAGTTTATCGAACTACCATGAGCAGTTCTTC. It encodes CASSLSNYHEQFF.

J is TRBJ1-6 and V is TRBV11-2; a weak D match, TRBD1 (5 bases). The germline gives CDR1 SGHAT, CDR2 FQNNGV. The CDR3 sequence is 15 residues long. The germline V and J ends were trimmed by 3 bases and 7 bases, with 13 bases remaining between them. CDR3 nucleotide sequence: TGTGCCAGCAGCTTTGCAAGTCGGGGGAATTCACCCCTCCACTTT. Translated, it gives CASSFASRGNSPLHF.

The sample holds one count of this clone. This chain links TRBV19 with TRBJ1-1; TRBD1 matches 8 bases. J lost 0 bases, V lost 5 bases, and 14 bases had no gene match. This CDR3 contains 18 residues. The V gene's germline CDR1 is LNHDA and CDR2 SQIVND (reference sequence). The CDR3 DNA is TGTGCCAGTAGTCGCAGGGCCGGGACAGGCAACATGAACACTGAAGCTTTCTTT. Translation: CASSRRAGTGNMNTEAFF.

The chain uses TRBV7-9 and TRBJ1-3; no firm D call. V was cut by 5 bases and J by 4 bases, with 12 bases left in between. This CDR3 is 14 amino acids long. CDR1 and CDR2 from the germline V gene are SEHNR and FQNEAQ (reference sequence). This chain's CDR3 is CASSAWGEGNTIYF. CDR3 coding DNA: TGTGCCAGCAGCGCTTGGGGAGAAGGAAACACCATATATTTT.

Here the CDR3 DNA reads TGTGCCAGCAGTAGAGACGGGGGCTCCTACAATGAGCAGTTCTTC. Its protein is CASSRDGGSYNEQFF. V and J are TRBV9 and TRBJ2-1; D might be TRBD2 (6 bases). Germline lookup yields CDR1 SGDLS and CDR2 YYNGEE. The CDR3 spans 15 residues. Trimming removed 5 bases at V and 0 bases at J, with 12 bases between.

The CDR3 bases are TGCGCCAGCAGCCACTCACAGGGAGTCGACACTGAAGCTTTCTTT. Its translation: CASSHSQGVDTEAFF. The chain is built from TRBV4-1 and TRBJ1-1, with D perhaps TRBD1 (6 bases). The germline V gene has CDR1 MGHRA and CDR2 YSYEKL. Between the trimmed V and J ends, which lost 3 bases and 3 bases, there was a span of 14 bases. This CDR3 is 15 amino acids long.

The chain couples TRBV20-1 to TRBJ2-7; 8 nucleotides agree with TRBD2. The length of the CDR3 is 14 residues. Germline V CDR1 and CDR2: DFQATT, SNEGSKA (reference sequence). V was pared by 3 bases and J by 1 base, with 5 bases of the junction left unmatched. This chain's CDR3 is CSASLVAGSYEQYF. For the CDR3, the DNA is TGCAGTGCTAGTTTAGTAGCGGGGTCCTACGAGCAGTACTTC.

As DNA, the CDR3 is TGTGCTAGTGGTTTGGCTAGCGGGGGCTACGAGCAGTACTTC. Its protein is CASGLASGGYEQYF. The rearrangement links TRBV12-5 to TRBJ2-7, with 10 bases matching TRBD2. The CDR3 runs 14 residues. Germline-derived CDR1 and CDR2 are LGHNT and FRNRAP. Germline trimming cut 1 base from V and 3 bases from J; bases unmatched to any gene: 0.